The following is a TCR beta chain sequence with its context. Its antigen is unknown. Clones were sequenced by immunoSEQ multiplex PCR, and TCRdb holds only the in-frame ones, with some missing. The profile shows 82,000 or so clones, over 85% of them singletons. These data are taken from a study of cytomegalovirus exposure and HLA in healthy donors. Points from the study as a whole: The study listed around 150 cytomegalovirus-associated TCR beta chains. TCR clusters originating in the first cohort tended to co-occur in the roughly 130 validation repertoires, according to a later analysis. Reports showed the classifier diagnosing cytomegalovirus status with high specificity and sensitivity. CMV antigen specificity was confirmed in vitro for a few CMV-associated chains.

Trimming left V 3 bases short and J 4 bases short, with 13 bases between. Germline V CDR1 and CDR2: LGHNA, YSLEER. The CDR3 is 15 residues long. The sequence came from a woman younger than 35 in good health and CMV-seronegative. The chain links TRBV4-3 to TRBJ1-5; D unclear. The sequenced sample was PBMCs. CDR3 in DNA: TGCGCCAGCAGCCACGACGGGATGGGAAATCAGCCCCAGCATTTT. This translates into CASSHDGMGNQPQHF.